Described below is a single T cell receptor beta chain sequence and its context. Sample time point: newly diagnosed GD, antithyroid drugs for less than 3 months. After RNA was extracted from PBMCs, the TCR library was made from it. V lost 4 bases to trimming and J lost 2 bases; unmatched junction nucleotides: 6. This CDR3 is built from 15 residues. Germline V gene data show CDR1 as MNHEY and CDR2 as SVGAGI. The sample is drawn from a study of regulatory T cells in long-lasting Graves disease. Building of the TCR beta libraries involved iRepertoire HTBI primers and Arm-PCR of CDR3 regions. TCRdb independently ran MiXCR on the multiplex PCR reads; one entry per CDR3 protein. The sample lists 320,000 or so distinct CDR3 sequences, over 15% seen once, with roughly 35% in the top ten.

Sequencing was performed on peripheral blood mononuclear cells (PBMCs), taken at new diagnosis, from a patient treated with antithyroid drugs. The gene calls are TRBV6-5 and TRBJ1-1; 8 positions agree with TRBD1. The receptor's source is a female donor with Graves disease. CDR3 residues: CASSSAGQVNTEAFF. The CDR3 DNA reads TGTGCCAGCAGTTCTGCGGGACAGGTTAACACTGAAGCTTTCTTT.